This T cell receptor beta chain was obtained from a study of OX40 agonist ivuxolimab in advanced cancers. Overall study context: Patients were around 83% male with ages roughly 23 to 90, mean 60. The study's findings and limits: Both CD4+ and CD8+ T cell populations in blood had undergone clonal expansion by week 6 at 0.1 to 3.0 mg/kg. Individuals who were partial responders at 0.1-3.0 mg/kg had clonal expansion that ranked among the lowest.

This CDR3 spans 11 amino acids. V lost 3 bases and J 5 bases, leaving 1 base between the germline ends. Germline CDR1 SEHNR, CDR2 FQNEAQ (reference sequence). TCRdb keeps only in-frame clones here, not all; method: immunoSEQ multiplex PCR. Among 9,500 to 10,000 clones listed, roughly 67% were seen once. This clone was seen just once. Its specificity is not known. The TCR originated in an adult with an advanced solid tumor such as melanoma, head and neck, liver or kidney cancer. The sequences come from CD4+ or CD8+ T cells sorted from blood, collected in a trial of the OX40 agonist ivuxolimab. The V gene is TRBV7-9, the J gene TRBJ2-2; D gene uncertain. In nucleotides, the CDR3 is TGTGCCAGCAGCTTTACCGGGGAGCTGTTTTTT. This sequence encodes CASSFTGELFF.